This T cell receptor beta chain was recovered during a study of blood T cell repertoires in COVID-19. The overall study: Some COVID-19 samples were acute and others convalescent; all came from the United States, Italy and Spain.

Study processing details: For nucleated cells, counts were estimated from reference gene primer amplification. Profiled with immunoSEQ multiplex PCR; TCRdb holds only in-frame clones, not every one. The V and J calls and the clone size are those of that table, but D and trimming were determined from the DNA. The sample yields about 200,000 clones, 80% seen once. This clone occurred once. Its ends do not fully match the called genes, so a read error is possible. Germline CDR1 is SGHNT and CDR2 is YYREEE (reference sequence). The CDR3 has 12 residues. The sequencing input was peripheral blood. The chain couples TRBV5-4 to TRBJ1-3; tentative D call: TRBD1 (6 bases). This clonotype was obtained from a man aged 55 to 70 with acute or convalescent COVID-19. DNA for the CDR3: TGTGCCAGCAGCCTTTACAGGGACCAGGAGCATTTT. Translated, it gives CASSLYRDQEHF.